The 2 T cell receptor beta chains reported below all come from one sample, sequenced in a study of OX40 agonist ivuxolimab in advanced cancers. Sequenced by immunoSEQ multiplex PCR; TCRdb stores in-frame clones only, minus some. The data show around 56,000 clones, with about 89% seen just once and roughly 1.3% held by the top ten. The sample was CD4+ or CD8+ T cells sorted from blood, taken in a trial of the OX40 agonist ivuxolimab. These TCRs come from an adult with an advanced solid tumor such as melanoma, head and neck, liver or kidney cancer.

The chain has TRBV7-2 and TRBJ2-5; TRBD2 matches at 12 bases. CDR1 is SGHTA and CDR2 is FQGNSA in the germline V gene. The CDR3 extends over 15 amino acids. After removal of 5 bases from V and 5 bases from J, the junction contained 6 bases not matched to a gene. The CDR3 here is CASSVGTSGPETQYF. The CDR3 coding sequence is TGTGCCAGCAGCGTCGGGACTAGCGGGCCGGAGACCCAGTACTTC.

J is TRBJ2-1 and V is TRBV5-4; D possibly corresponds to TRBD1 (5 bases). The V end was cut by 0 bases, the J end by 5 bases, with 12 bases between. The CDR3 length is 15 residues. Germline V gives CDR1 SGHNT, CDR2 YYREEE (reference sequence). CDR3 residues: CASSLDSSRDNEQFF. In DNA, the CDR3 is TGTGCCAGCAGCTTGGACTCCAGCAGGGACAATGAGCAGTTCTTC.